The rows below give T cell receptor beta chains drawn from one sample of a study of T cells in localized non-small cell lung cancer. TCRdb's copy holds only in-frame clones and misses some; the assay was immunoSEQ multiplex PCR. There are about 43,000 clones in the sample; roughly 90% occur only once, and 10% to 13% lies in the top ten. The sequences come from PBMCs, collected before any cancer treatment. These receptors were taken from a woman between 40 and 69 years old with stage II lung adenocarcinoma. Both conserved end residues are part of each CDR3. A D gene is named only where the DNA matches it firmly. Clone size is stated in some rows and not others, as once, few, many or a class when expanded.

D	V	size	J	DNA	CDR3
TRBD1	TRBV4-1	-	TRBJ1-1	TGCGCCAGCAGCCCTGGGGCAGGGGGCGCGAGTTGGACTGAAGCTTTCTTT	CASSPGAGGASWTEAFF
-	TRBV11-2	-	TRBJ2-3	TGTGCCAGCAGCTTAGGGGGGAGCACAGATACGCAGTATTTT	CASSLGGSTDTQYF
TRBD2	TRBV11-3	-	TRBJ2-2	TGTGCCAGCAGCTCGGGAACGGGACTAGCGAGAACCGGGGAGCTGTTTTTT	CASSSGTGLARTGELFF
-	TRBV5-1	-	TRBJ2-1	TGCGCCAGCAGCTTGAACGGATACAATGAGCAGTTCTTC	CASSLNGYNEQFF
-	TRBV2	-	TRBJ2-6	TGTGCCAGCACCCCTTGGAGGGACCTCCTCTCTGGGGCCAACGTCCTGACTTTC	CASTPWRDLLSGANVLTF
-	TRBV29-1	-	TRBJ2-2	TGCAGCGTGGTGACAGGAAACACCGGGGAGCTGTTTTTT	CSVVTGNTGELFF
-	TRBV5-4	few	TRBJ1-2	TGTGCCAGCAGCTCGGACAGCCCTTGGGGCTACACCTTC	CASSSDSPWGYTF
-	TRBV5-1	-	TRBJ2-1	TGCGCCAGCTCCCCTGGGCGGGATAGCCTCCCTAGCAATGAGCAGTTCTTC	CASSPGRDSLPSNEQFF
-	TRBV6-4	few	TRBJ2-7	TGTGCCAGCAGTGACTCAACACACTACGAGCAGTACTTC	CASSDSTHYEQYF
TRBD2	TRBV5-4	-	TRBJ2-1	TGTGCCAGCAGCTTGGCTAGCGGGGGTGAAGAGCAGTTCTTC	CASSLASGGEEQFF
-	TRBV19	-	TRBJ1-5	TGTGCCAGTAGTACCCGGATAGACGGCCAGCCCCAGCATTTT	CASSTRIDGQPQHF
-	TRBV19	-	TRBJ1-1	TGTGCCAGTAGTATTGGGTCGGCTGGAGCGGCTTTCTTT	CASSIGSAGAAFF
TRBD1	TRBV7-8	-	TRBJ2-5	TGTGCCAGCAGCCCTGGACAGGGACAAGAGACCCAGTACTTC	CASSPGQGQETQYF
-	TRBV11-2	-	TRBJ1-2	TGTGCCAGCACCCCTGTCGAGGCGAGCTATGGCTACACCTTC	CASTPVEASYGYTF
TRBD1	TRBV5-1	-	TRBJ1-2	TGCGCCAGCAGCGCAATGACAGGGGGAGGCGGCTACACCTTC	CASSAMTGGGGYTF
TRBD2	TRBV7-8	once	TRBJ2-1	TGTGCCAGCAGCTTAACTAGCGGGGGAACCCTCAACAATGAGCAGTTCTTC	CASSLTSGGTLNNEQFF
TRBD1	TRBV5-5	-	TRBJ2-2	TGTGCCAGCAGCTCACGGACAGGGTTTGCGACCGGGGAGCTGTTTTTT	CASSSRTGFATGELFF
TRBD1	TRBV6-6	-	TRBJ2-5	TGTGCCAGCAGTTCCGACAGGGGACAAGAGACCCAGTACTTC	CASSSDRGQETQYF
-	TRBV7-2	-	TRBJ2-3	TGTGCCAGCAGCTTAGGTTTGCTTGGCACAGATACGCAGTATTTT	CASSLGLLGTDTQYF
TRBD1	TRBV19	-	TRBJ1-1	TGTGCCAGTAGTATCTCCCAGGGGGTGAACACTGAAGCTTTCTTT	CASSISQGVNTEAFF
TRBD2	TRBV28	-	TRBJ2-1	TGTGCCAGCAGGTCTGTTTTGGCGGGGGGGTCCTACAATGAGCAGTTCTTC	CASRSVLAGGSYNEQFF
-	TRBV7-9	-	TRBJ2-5	TGTGCCAGCAGCTTAGTCGGGGGCCGTCAAGAGACCCAGTACTTC	CASSLVGGRQETQYF
TRBD2	TRBV18	-	TRBJ2-3	TGTGCCAGCTCCTCCACTAGCGGGGCTACAGATACGCAGTATTTT	CASSSTSGATDTQYF
-	TRBV10-3	-	TRBJ2-5	TGTGCCATCGGGGAAGCGGAGACCCAGTACTTC	CAIGEAETQYF
-	TRBV28	-	TRBJ1-2	TGTGCCAGCAGCCACCTTGGGGTGCGGGGCGGCTCGGGCGGCTACACCTTC	CASSHLGVRGGSGGYTF
TRBD1	TRBV5-6	-	TRBJ1-1	TGTGCCAGCAGCGACAGGGGCCCGGGATGGACTGAAGCTTTCTTT	CASSDRGPGWTEAFF
-	TRBV2	-	TRBJ1-1	TGTGCCAGCATTCTAACCAAGGGGATGAACACTGAAGCTTTCTTT	CASILTKGMNTEAFF
TRBD2	TRBV7-9	-	TRBJ2-2	TGTGCCAGCAGCTTCGCGATGGCGGGGGGTACCGGGGAGCTGTTTTTT	CASSFAMAGGTGELFF
-	TRBV6-6	-	TRBJ1-1	TGTGCCAGCAGTTTGGCGCAGGGTTTGAGTCCTGAAGCTTTCTTT	CASSLAQGLSPEAFF
-	TRBV5-1	-	TRBJ2-2	TGCGCCAGCAGCTTGGGGGCAGGGTCAGGGTCGTACACCGGGGAGCTGTTTTTT	CASSLGAGSGSYTGELFF
TRBD2	TRBV7-3	-	TRBJ2-5	TGTGCCAGCAGCTTAACCGGGAGGGTCGGCGAGACCCAGTACTTC	CASSLTGRVGETQYF
TRBD1	TRBV4-1	-	TRBJ1-5	TGCGCCAGCAGCCTAGGCGCGTCAGGGGGTCAGCCCCAGCATTTT	CASSLGASGGQPQHF
-	TRBV28	-	TRBJ1-2	TGTGCCAGCGGGGGGCAGGATGGGTATGGCTACACCTTC	CASGGQDGYGYTF
-	TRBV28	-	TRBJ2-7	TGTGCCAGCAGGCGAAATTACGAGCAGTACTTC	CASRRNYEQYF
-	TRBV29-1	-	TRBJ2-2	TGCAGCGTCAGGGGGGGGACCGGGGAGCTGTTTTTT	CSVRGGTGELFF
-	TRBV19	-	TRBJ1-2	TGTGCCAGTAGAGTTGACAGGAGTAACTATGGCTACACCTTC	CASRVDRSNYGYTF
-	TRBV5-1	-	TRBJ1-1	TGCGCCAGCAGCCCGGGGGGGAACTATAACACTGAAGCTTTCTTT	CASSPGGNYNTEAFF
-	TRBV6-5	-	TRBJ2-7	TGTGCCAGCAGTTCCCCAGACCGGGCGTGGGAGCAGTACTTC	CASSSPDRAWEQYF
-	TRBV7-9	-	TRBJ2-2	TGTGCCAGCAGCTCCGGTGCAGGGGCCACCGGGGAGCTGTTTTTT	CASSSGAGATGELFF
TRBD1	TRBV11-3	-	TRBJ2-2	TGTGCCAGCAGCGACAGGACAGGGTCCGGGGAGCTGTTTTTT	CASSDRTGSGELFF
-	TRBV28	-	TRBJ1-4	TGTGCCAGCTCCTCTGCACTCAATGAAAAACTGTTTTTT	CASSSALNEKLFF
-	TRBV7-9	-	TRBJ2-6	TGTGCCAGCAGCTTAGACGTTCAGGGCACTGGGGCCAACGTCCTGACTTTC	CASSLDVQGTGANVLTF